The sample holds one count of the clone carrying this T cell receptor beta chain. Under the authors' procedure: Reference gene primer amplification yielded estimated nucleated cell counts. Sequencing was performed with immunoSEQ multiplex PCR; in TCRdb, only in-frame clones are kept and a portion is missing. The D gene and trimming were derived from the DNA, and the V and J assignments and clone size from that table. Among 120,000 to 150,000 clones, more than 70% were seen once, and the ten largest hold 1.5% to 2%. The source of the sample is a study of blood T cell repertoires in COVID-19. Study context: Samples of COVID-19 (acute and convalescent) were obtained from the United States, Italy and Spain. The cDNA or gDNA used as material had been derived from T cells, B-cell-depleted T cells, or PBMCs.

CDR3 length: 15 amino acids. Germline V gene lookup returns CDR1 SGHVS and CDR2 FQNEAQ. With 0 bases removed from V and 3 bases from J, the gap between germline ends came to 11 bases. The sequenced sample was peripheral blood. The V call is TRBV7-8, the J call TRBJ1-1; a possible D gene is TRBD1 (5 bases). This TCR was recovered from a human donor in a cohort sampled during active COVID-19. The CDR3 DNA sequence: TGTGCCAGCAGCTTAGCGGGGCAGGGTGACACTGAAGCTTTCTTT. Its protein product is CASSLAGQGDTEAFF.